The table lists the clone carrying this TCR beta chain with many counts. These data belong to a study of T-cell reconstitution after alpha-beta-depleted transplantation in children. Preparation of the TCRbeta library involved a method that used unique molecular identifiers. TCRdb recomputed calls from the PCR reads with MiXCR, one row per CDR3 protein. The table lists about 610,000 distinct CDR3 sequences, 8% to 11% of them singletons. Sequencing was performed on PBMCs from the stem cell graft donor, taken from the stem cell graft. The TCR sequence derives from a human donor who donated a stem cell graft to a child with acute myeloid leukemia.

DNA for the CDR3: TGCGCCAGCAGCGTAGAAATGGGAGAGACCCAGTACTTC. Amino acids: CASSVEMGETQYF. The chain recombines TRBV5-1 with TRBJ2-5; D gene unclear. The CDR3 extends over 13 amino acids. Trimming pared 4 bases from V and 4 bases from J, leaving 11 bases between. Germline CDR1 reads SGHRS; CDR2 reads YFSETQ.